These 28 T cell receptor beta chains came from one sample sequenced in a study of T-cell reconstitution after alpha-beta-depleted transplantation in children. Unique molecular identifiers were incorporated during preparation of the TCRbeta library. TCRdb used MiXCR to reprocess the PCR reads, holding one entry per CDR3 protein. The profile shows around 200,000 distinct CDR3 sequences, approximately 9.5% of them singletons. This sample comprised PBMCs from the stem cell graft donor, obtained from the stem cell graft. The source of these receptors is a human donor who donated a stem cell graft to a child with acute lymphoblastic leukemia.

This clonotype was observed many times. The rearrangement uses TRBV4-2 and TRBJ2-1; TRBD2 agrees at 11 bases. The CDR3 is made up of 17 amino acids. Germline V lookup: CDR1 LGHNA, CDR2 YNFKEQ. Trimming took 2 bases from V and 7 from J; bases not matched to a gene: 10. The CDR3: CASSQSISGGAGNEQFF. In DNA form, the CDR3 reads TGTGCCAGCAGCCAAAGTATTAGCGGGGGGGCGGGAAATGAGCAGTTCTTC.

This clonotype showed up just a few times. The chain recombines TRBV3-1 with TRBJ2-7, with D perhaps given as TRBD1 or TRBD2 (5 bases each). The V and J ends lost 4 bases and 7 bases respectively, with 11 bases between them. This CDR3 has 12 residues. The V gene's germline CDR1 is LGHDT and CDR2 YNNKEL (reference sequence). CDR3 DNA sequence: TGTGCCAGCAGCCTAAGGGACCTAGAGCAGTACTTC. This translates into CASSLRDLEQYF.

This clonotype was counted at least ten times. This chain links TRBV29-1 with TRBJ2-7; TRBD1 aligns across 10 bases. V shed 6 bases and J 5 bases; nucleotides not matched to a gene: 7. The germline CDR1 and CDR2 sequences are SQVTM and ANQGSEA. The CDR3 totals 13 residues. CDR3 in amino acids: CSVVRDRGHEQYF. Here the CDR3 DNA reads TGCAGCGTGGTGAGGGACAGGGGTCACGAGCAGTACTTC.

This clonotype came up a few times. The chain carries TRBV5-1 and TRBJ2-2; D perhaps matches TRBD2 (6 bases). The CDR3 loop spans 15 amino acids. Between the trimmed V and J ends, which lost 2 bases and 5 bases, there was a span of 13 bases. Germline V lookup: CDR1 SGHRS, CDR2 YFSETQ. The CDR3 sequence: CASSFGGVDTGELFF. Written as DNA, the CDR3 is TGCGCCAGCAGCTTCGGGGGTGTTGATACCGGGGAGCTGTTTTTT.

DNA of the CDR3: TGTGCCAGCAGTCCAGGGTTATCCTATGGCTACACCTTC. Translating gives CASSPGLSYGYTF. This chain uses TRBV3-1 with TRBJ1-2; D is possibly TRBD1 (5 bases). This CDR3 has 13 residues. The germline gives CDR1 LGHDT, CDR2 YNNKEL (reference sequence). The V end lost 6 bases, the J end lost 4 bases, and 12 bases lay between the germline ends. Full variable domain (rest looked up from reference TRBV3-1 and TRBJ1-2): DTAVSQTPKYLVTQMGNDKSIKCEQNLGHDTMYWYKQDSKKFLKIMFSYNNKELIINETVPNRFSPKSPDKAHLNLHINSLELGDSAVYFCASSPGLSYGYTFGSGTRLTVV.

This clonotype was observed at least ten times. The chain uses TRBV20-1 and TRBJ1-4; no reliable D call. The germline CDR1 and CDR2 sequences are DFQATT and SNEGSKA (reference sequence). The CDR3 has 13 residues. The V end lost 3 bases, the J end lost 6 bases, and 11 bases lay between the germline ends. The CDR3 loop is CSASRQKDEKLFF. Written as DNA, the CDR3 is TGCAGTGCTAGTCGTCAAAAGGATGAAAAACTGTTTTTT.

This sequence joins TRBV2 and TRBJ1-6; D is unclear. Germline CDR1 is SNHLY and CDR2 is FYNNEI. The CDR3 contains 14 residues. V was trimmed by 3 bases and J by 7 bases, leaving 10 bases between them. CDR3 sequence: CASSDLGSNSPLHF. For the CDR3, the DNA is TGTGCCAGCAGTGATCTGGGGTCCAATTCACCCCTCCACTTT.

There are a few counts of this clonotype. The chain joins TRBV3-1 to TRBJ1-1; D is possibly TRBD1 (6 bases). The CDR3 spans 15 residues. The V gene's germline CDR1 is LGHDT and CDR2 YNNKEL (reference sequence). V gave up 0 bases and J gave up 6 bases, with 14 bases separating them. The CDR3 DNA sequence: TGTGCCAGCAGCCAAGAGATTTCGGGGGCCGCTGAAGCTTTCTTT. Translated, it gives CASSQEISGAAEAFF.

The rearrangement links TRBV18 to TRBJ1-6; D unresolved. The CDR3 totals 18 residues. Germline V lookup: CDR1 KGHSH, CDR2 LQKENI. The germline V and J ends were trimmed by 0 bases and 0 bases, with 12 bases remaining between them. The CDR3 spells CASSPPPTLSSYNSPLHF. The CDR3 DNA reads TGTGCCAGCTCACCACCGCCGACACTGAGCTCCTATAATTCACCCCTCCACTTT.

This clonotype was observed at least ten times. The J gene is TRBJ2-3, the V gene TRBV4-1; 14 bases fit TRBD2. Germline loops: CDR1 MGHRA, CDR2 YSYEKL. The V gene end was trimmed by 2 bases and the J gene end by 7 bases; junction bases not matched to a gene: 5. The CDR3 is 16 residues long. Written as DNA, the CDR3 is TGCGCCAGCAGCCAAAGGACTAGCGGGGGGATTAATACGCAGTATTTT. As protein: CASSQRTSGGINTQYF.

A few counts support this clonotype. The chain employs TRBV27 and TRBJ2-7; tentative D call: TRBD2 (6 bases). V was clipped by 5 bases and J by 5 bases, with 16 bases between them. Per the germline V gene, CDR1 is MNHEY and CDR2 is SMNVEV (reference sequence). This CDR3 comprises 14 residues. CDR3 DNA: TGTGCCAGCAGTCCATGGGGGAGGAATAACGAGCAGTACTTC. Its protein product is CASSPWGRNNEQYF.

This clonotype has ten or more counts. This chain connects TRBV20-1 to TRBJ2-7; 7 bases are shared with TRBD1. Germline V gives CDR1 DFQATT, CDR2 SNEGSKA (reference sequence). The CDR3 extends over 13 amino acids. The J segment lost 2 bases and the V segment lost 6 bases, leaving 7 bases of the junction unmatched. This CDR3 reads CSAPGQNTYEQYF. DNA of the CDR3: TGCAGTGCCCCGGGACAGAATACCTACGAGCAGTACTTC.

There are a few counts of this clonotype. The J gene is TRBJ2-2, the V gene TRBV6-5; D unresolved. Germline CDR1 and CDR2: MNHEY and SVGAGI. Trimming removed 4 bases at V and 3 bases at J, with 9 bases between. CDR3 length: 14 amino acids. The CDR3 here is CASSFLTDTGELFF. The CDR3 nucleotides are TGTGCCAGCAGTTTCCTCACAGACACCGGGGAGCTGTTTTTT.

The rearrangement joins TRBV27 to TRBJ2-5; 8 nucleotides agree with TRBD1. This CDR3 comprises 14 residues. With V trimmed by 4 bases and J by 5 bases, 6 bases remained unmatched. Germline V CDR1 and CDR2: MNHEY, SMNVEV (reference sequence). The CDR3 nucleotides are TGTGCCAGCAGTTCGACAGGGGATAGGGAGACCCAGTACTTC. This gives the protein CASSSTGDRETQYF.

Many counts were recorded for this clonotype. The chain uses TRBV5-1 and TRBJ2-2; 7 nucleotides agree with TRBD1. There are 15 residues in the CDR3. The V and J ends lost 4 bases and 1 base, in that order; junction bases with no gene match: 4. Germline CDR1 reads SGHRS; CDR2 reads YFSETQ. The CDR3 DNA is TGCGCCAGCAGCCGATCAGGGGGGAACACCGGGGAGCTGTTTTTT. Its translation: CASSRSGGNTGELFF. Complete variable domain (other parts from reference TRBV5-1 and TRBJ2-2): KAGVTQTPRYLIKTRGQQVTLSCSPISGHRSVSWYQQTPGQGLQFLFEYFSETQRNKGNFPGRFSGRQFSNSRSEMNVSTLELGDSALYLCASSRSGGNTGELFFGEGSRLTVL.

This clonotype has at least ten counts. V usage is TRBV2 and J usage is TRBJ1-1; D uncertain. The CDR3 is 14 residues long. V lost 2 bases and J 2 bases, leaving 9 bases between the germline ends. CDR1 and CDR2 from the germline V gene are SNHLY and FYNNEI. The CDR3 region is CASSEQVGNTEAFF. The CDR3 DNA follows: TGTGCCAGCAGTGAACAAGTGGGAAACACTGAAGCTTTCTTT.

This clonotype was seen at least ten times. J is TRBJ1-2 and V is TRBV29-1, with 10 bases that match TRBD1. This CDR3 is 15 amino acids long. Germline V gene sequence: CDR1 SQVTM, CDR2 ANQGSEA. V lost 7 bases and J lost 4; bases outside the gene matches: 12. The CDR3 DNA follows: TGCAGCGCCTGGGGCGGGACAGGGGTCCTCTATGGCTACACCTTC. Translating gives CSAWGGTGVLYGYTF.

This clonotype was seen once. V and J are TRBV6-2 or TRBV6-3 and TRBJ2-7; the D is unclear. V lost 0 bases and J 7 bases, leaving 7 bases between the germline ends. CDR1 MNHEY and CDR2 SVGEGT come from the germline V gene. CDR3 length equals 12 residues. CDR3 amino acids: CASSYSLREQYF. CDR3 nucleotides: TGTGCCAGCAGTTACTCCCTCCGAGAGCAGTACTTC.

Comment on this clonotype: Relative to the germline gene, one junction end is altered; a read error may explain this. The chain uses TRBV12-3 or TRBV12-4 and TRBJ2-2, with D uncertain. CDR3 size: 13 residues. For the CDR3, the DNA is TGTGCCAGCAGATTAGCCCGCCCAGGGGAGCTGTTTTTT. This codes for CASRLARPGELFF.

The table lists this clonotype with a few counts. The chain employs TRBV6-5 and TRBJ2-7; no clear D. The germline V gene encodes CDR1 MNHEY and CDR2 SVGAGI. V was trimmed by 0 bases and J by 3 bases, leaving 6 bases between them. This CDR3 is 13 amino acids long. The CDR3 sequence is CASSYSLVYEQYF. The CDR3 coding sequence is TGTGCCAGCAGTTACTCCCTAGTCTACGAGCAGTACTTC.

This clonotype turned up a few times. V gene TRBV27 combines with J gene TRBJ1-6; 8 nucleotides match TRBD1. The CDR3 sequence is 14 residues long. Trimming removed 5 bases from V and 13 bases from J; junction bases left unmatched: 10. CDR1 and CDR2 from the germline V gene are MNHEY and SMNVEV (reference sequence). This CDR3 reads CASSKRQGWPPLHF. CDR3 bases: TGTGCCAGCAGTAAGAGACAGGGGTGGCCGCCCCTCCACTTT.

This clonotype was recorded a few times. The genes are TRBV10-3 and TRBJ2-1; D is ambiguous. V lost 4 bases to trimming and J lost 5 bases, with 12 bases between them. Germline V gene sequence: CDR1 ENHRY, CDR2 SYGVKD. The CDR3 length is 14 residues. Here the CDR3 reads CAISAGPDDNEQFF. In DNA, the CDR3 is TGTGCCATCAGTGCCGGGCCCGACGACAATGAGCAGTTCTTC.

This clonotype was observed at least ten times. The chain combines TRBV11-2 with TRBJ2-1, with D unclear. CDR1 SGHAT and CDR2 FQNNGV come from the germline V gene. The V gene lost 1 base and the J gene lost 4 bases, with 8 bases spanning the gap. The CDR3 totals 14 residues. The DNA of the CDR3 is TGTGCCAGCAGCTTAGGTCGGAATTACAATGAGCAGTTCTTC. Protein product: CASSLGRNYNEQFF. The variable domain in full, completed from reference TRBV11-2 and TRBJ2-1, reads EAGVAQSPRYKIIEKRQSVAFWCNPISGHATLYWYQQILGQGPKLLIQFQNNGVVDDSQLPKDRFSAERLKGVDSTLKIQPAKLEDSAVYLCASSLGRNYNEQFFGPGTRLTVL.

This clonotype was observed at least ten times. The genes are TRBV12-3 or TRBV12-4 and TRBJ2-3, with D maybe TRBD1 (5 bases). The CDR3 loop spans 14 amino acids. V was clipped by 3 bases and J by 1 base, with 8 bases between them. CDR3: CASSLLQGTDTQYF. CDR3 bases: TGTGCCAGCAGTTTGTTACAGGGCACAGATACGCAGTATTTT.

The CDR3 protein is CASSFGGYTGELFF. CDR3 DNA sequence: TGTGCCAGCAGCTTTGGGGGTTACACCGGGGAGCTGTTTTTT. V is TRBV7-6 and J is TRBJ2-2; D is tentatively TRBD1 or TRBD2 (5 bases each). Germline lookup yields CDR1 SGHVS and CDR2 FNYEAQ. Trimming left V 3 bases short and J 3 bases short, with 8 bases between. The CDR3 runs to 14 residues.

This chain joins TRBV19 and TRBJ1-5, with 8 bases fitting TRBD1. The length of the CDR3 is 15 residues. The J segment lost 8 bases and the V segment lost 6 bases, leaving 12 bases of the junction unmatched. Per germline, CDR1 LNHDA and CDR2 SQIVND (reference sequence). CDR3 protein: CASRSTGAASEPQHF. As DNA, the CDR3 is TGTGCCAGTAGATCGACAGGGGCCGCGTCGGAGCCCCAGCATTTT.

This clonotype was seen a handful of times. The V and J genes are TRBV2 and TRBJ1-3; a weak D match, TRBD1 (6 bases). V lost 6 bases, J lost 2 bases, and 14 bases lay in between. The CDR3 covers 15 residues. Germline assignment: CDR1 SNHLY and CDR2 FYNNEI. The CDR3 here is CASRNGGPPGNTIYF. CDR3 in DNA: TGTGCCAGCAGGAACGGGGGGCCGCCTGGAAACACCATATATTTT.

This clonotype was picked up a small number of times. J is TRBJ2-7 and V is TRBV6-5, with 7 bases identical to TRBD1. With 8 bases clipped from V and 6 bases from J, the junction kept 13 bases outside the gene matches. Germline loops: CDR1 MNHEY, CDR2 SVGAGI. The CDR3 consists of 14 residues. CDR3 DNA sequence: TGTGCCAGCGGTACTAACAGGGGCGCTAGCGAGCAGTACTTC. Translating it yields CASGTNRGASEQYF.